This paragraph covers one T cell receptor (beta chain) sequence. No cognate antigen has been identified for it. Base qualities are not at hand, and no much larger clone is one base apart. V lost 1 base and J lost 5 bases; the stretch between them is 6 bases long. The CDR3 starts with the cysteine, ends with the phenylalanine, and has 12 residues. The only DNA kept is the CDR3, 36 bases in frame from the first base. Reading the germline V gene gives CDR1 LGHNT and CDR2 FRNRAP. TCRbeta CDR3 regions were amplified from genomic DNA by means of the immunoSEQ Assay, a bias-controlled multiplex PCR. Regarding the original processing steps: The number of nucleated cells in each sample was estimated from the amplification of reference gene primers within the assay. To quantify the absolute abundance of each unique TCRbeta CDR3 rearrangement, sequence reads were collapsed and filtered. For each sample, productive Simpson clonality was calculated as the square root of Simpson's diversity index across productive rearrangements. This immuneACCESS table, as held by TCRdb, lists in-frame sequences with V and J called but not all clones. Of the missing ones, under half trace to an unresolved V gene in checked studies; the others have no known cause. V and J calls and clone size are those listed in that table; D and trimming were worked out from the DNA. The sample table lists around 260,000 clones, about 93% of them with a count of one. The top ten hold roughly 1.1% of the sample.

The data derive from a study of blood T cell repertoires in COVID-19 (dated by TCRdb to about 2020). With respect to the entire study: The collaborator samples originated in the United States, Italy and Spain and spanned the acute and convalescent phases of COVID-19. The prospective study material was composed of cDNA or gDNA derived from T cells, B-cell-depleted T cells, or PBMCs. The dataset comprised deeply sampled blood TCRbeta repertoires from subjects exposed to, actively infected with, or recovered from COVID-19. The repertoires were released in a freely available public database meant as a resource for research on the immune response to SARS-CoV-2. The samples were drawn from two sources: the first 160 participants of the ongoing ImmuneRACE study, and 950 to 1,500 subjects contributed by 6 global collaborators. Nearly every sample came with metadata listing a de-identified subject ID, COVID-19 status, age in years and sex. Where available, HLA class I and class II types were obtained from metadata supplied by the sample provider rather than from assay-based typing. What the work shows at the level of the full study, not this receptor alone: The quantity of clinical and demographic metadata differed by source and by participant and was supplied without curation.

Participants in the prospective study were enrolled through a virtual design, were aged about 18 to 89 years, and lived in about two dozen United States geographic areas. In the prospective study, participants were assigned to cohorts based on the clinical history participants reported in a screening survey and a study questionnaire. Recovered participants in ImmuneRACE Cohort 3 were defined as having two consecutive negative NP/OP PCR tests, clearance from a healthcare professional, or resolution of symptoms. Mobile phlebotomists in the prospective study collected whole blood, serum and a nasopharyngeal or oropharyngeal swab from every participant. Participants in the prospective study had the option to provide additional blood draws and questionnaires over an approximately 2-month period. Before DNA extraction, prospective study blood samples were shipped either frozen or at room temperature.

This receptor chain uses TRBV12-5 and TRBJ2-7; the D gene remains uncertain. Sample: PBMCs or T cells enriched from blood (not recorded which). The sequence was obtained from a woman aged 25 to 39 who had recovered from COVID-19. The bases are TGTGCTAGTGGTTTGGACCGGGACGAGCAGTACTTC. Its translation is CASGLDRDEQYF. The full variable domain, completed from the reference TRBV12-5 and TRBJ2-7 proteins outside the CDR3, reads DARVTQTPRHKVTEMGQEVTMRCQPILGHNTVFWYRQTMMQGLELLAYFRNRAPLDDSGMPKDRFSAEMPDATLATLKIQPSEPRDSAVYFCASGLDRDEQYFGPGTRLTVT.